Detailed here is one TCR beta chain. The target antigen is unknown. The CDR3 consists of 13 residues. V dropped 0 bases and J dropped 2 bases, with 4 bases sitting between them. In germline, CDR1 is LNHNV, CDR2 YYDKDF (reference sequence). This record belongs to a study of graft-versus-host responses after intestinal transplantation. Sequencing used immunoSEQ multiplex PCR; TCRdb keeps in-frame clones, though not all of them. The sample consists of 90,000 to 130,000 clones, 90% to 95% of them appearing once. Study results and limitations: Within the allografts of patients who had graft-donor T cell macrochimerism, graft-versus-host to host-versus-graft clonal ratios were high. The recipient marrow held GvH clones, and some of them showed up first in ileum or blood.

The chain joins TRBV15 to TRBJ1-2, with D uncertain. The source of this sequence is a human donor who was the organ donor for an intestinal transplant. This material consisted of unstimulated CD8+ T cells sorted from spleen or lymph node cells, taken before transplant. The CDR3 DNA sequence: TGTGCCACCAGCAGAGACAGGAACTATGGCTACACCTTC. It encodes CATSRDRNYGYTF.